These T cell receptor beta chains were read from a single sample in a study of PD-1 blockade in classical Hodgkin lymphoma. TCRdb keeps only in-frame clones here, not all; method: immunoSEQ multiplex PCR. The sample records 25,000 to 35,000 clones, about 87% being singletons. Material: CD4+ T cells from blood. The receptors derive from a human donor with classical Hodgkin lymphoma. Each CDR3 is given with its conserved first and last residue. The D gene is left open where the match is weak. A clone size is listed for some rows: how often the clone was seen (once, few, many), or a class if it is expanded.

clone size | J gene | CDR3 length | V gene | D gene | CDR3 protein | CDR3 DNA
- | TRBJ1-2 | 17 | TRBV2 | - | CASSEVTFLTGLYGYTF | TGTGCCAGCAGTGAAGTGACATTTCTAACAGGGCTCTATGGCTACACCTTC
- | TRBJ1-1 | 11 | TRBV20-1 | - | CSARWGAEAFF | TGCAGTGCTAGATGGGGAGCTGAAGCTTTCTTT
- | TRBJ2-1 | 16 | TRBV4-1 | TRBD1 | CASSFQGQGAYNEQFF | TGCGCCAGCAGCTTCCAGGGACAGGGGGCTTACAATGAGCAGTTCTTC
- | TRBJ1-1 | 13 | TRBV5-6 | - | CASSLVGSSEAFF | TGTGCCAGCAGCTTGGTAGGCAGTTCTGAAGCTTTCTTT
- | TRBJ1-1 | 15 | TRBV4-1 | TRBD1 | CASSSTTGRNTEAFF | TGCGCCAGCAGTTCCACGACAGGGCGAAACACTGAAGCTTTCTTT
- | TRBJ2-7 | 14 | TRBV18 | - | CASSPPADYYEQYF | TGTGCCAGCTCACCACCGGCGGATTACTACGAGCAGTACTTC
- | TRBJ1-5 | 16 | TRBV7-9 | - | CASSYGADYSNQPQHF | TGTGCCAGCAGCTACGGGGCAGATTATAGCAATCAGCCCCAGCATTTT
once | TRBJ2-3 | 16 | TRBV5-1 | TRBD2 | CASSPHGTSDTDTQYF | TGCGCCAGCAGCCCGCACGGGACTAGCGACACAGATACGCAGTATTTT
- | TRBJ2-1 | 14 | TRBV5-1 | TRBD2 | CASSWTSGSDEQFF | TGCGCCAGCAGCTGGACTAGCGGGAGTGATGAGCAGTTCTTC
- | TRBJ1-1 | 12 | TRBV6-1 | - | CASSGPGLEAFF | TGTGCCAGCAGTGGGCCGGGACTCGAAGCTTTCTTT
- | TRBJ1-1 | 13 | TRBV2 | - | CASSYLPTTEAFF | TGTGCCAGCAGTTACCTACCGACCACTGAAGCTTTCTTT
- | TRBJ2-7 | 14 | TRBV6-5 | - | CASSYSDSSYEQYF | TGTGCCAGCAGTTACTCGGACAGCTCCTACGAGCAGTACTTC
- | TRBJ2-4 | 15 | TRBV5-1 | - | CASSLGGLAKNIQYF | TGCGCCAGCAGCTTGGGGGGCCTAGCCAAAAACATTCAGTACTTC
- | TRBJ1-5 | 15 | TRBV23-1 | - | CASIPVVRGRQPQHF | TGCGCCAGCATTCCCGTGGTGAGAGGTCGTCAGCCCCAGCATTTT
- | TRBJ2-5 | 14 | TRBV7-3 | TRBD1 | CASSLTGTEETQYF | TGTGCCAGCAGCTTAACGGGGACAGAAGAGACCCAGTACTTC
- | TRBJ2-3 | 16 | TRBV7-9 | TRBD2 | CASSLEASGATDTQYF | TGTGCCAGCAGCTTAGAGGCTAGCGGAGCTACAGATACGCAGTATTTT
- | TRBJ2-2 | 17 | TRBV5-4 | TRBD2 | CASSSGLAGLLTGELFF | TGTGCCAGCAGCTCAGGACTAGCGGGGTTACTAACCGGGGAGCTGTTTTTT
- | TRBJ2-7 | 13 | TRBV6-5 | TRBD2 | CASSHSGGYEQYF | TGTGCCAGCAGCCATAGCGGGGGTTACGAGCAGTACTTC
- | TRBJ2-1 | 14 | TRBV5-1 | - | CASRIGQGMEEQFF | TGCGCCAGCAGAATTGGGCAGGGGATGGAGGAGCAGTTCTTC
- | TRBJ2-2 | 15 | TRBV6-1 | TRBD2 | CASSHGTGRTGELFF | TGTGCCAGCAGCCATGGGACCGGGAGGACCGGGGAGCTGTTTTTT
- | TRBJ2-5 | 16 | TRBV19 | TRBD2 | CASSKIAGVFRETQYF | TGTGCCAGTAGTAAAATAGCGGGAGTGTTTCGGGAGACCCAGTACTTC
- | TRBJ1-2 | 12 | TRBV28 | - | CASSLGRAPGTF | TGTGCCAGCAGTTTAGGCAGGGCGCCAGGCACCTTC
- | TRBJ1-1 | 15 | TRBV7-9 | - | CASSLSQGGETEAFF | TGTGCCAGCAGCTTATCTCAGGGAGGGGAGACTGAAGCTTTCTTT
few | TRBJ1-1 | 14 | TRBV5-1 | - | CASSLELMNTEAFF | TGCGCCAGCAGCTTGGAATTAATGAACACTGAAGCTTTCTTT